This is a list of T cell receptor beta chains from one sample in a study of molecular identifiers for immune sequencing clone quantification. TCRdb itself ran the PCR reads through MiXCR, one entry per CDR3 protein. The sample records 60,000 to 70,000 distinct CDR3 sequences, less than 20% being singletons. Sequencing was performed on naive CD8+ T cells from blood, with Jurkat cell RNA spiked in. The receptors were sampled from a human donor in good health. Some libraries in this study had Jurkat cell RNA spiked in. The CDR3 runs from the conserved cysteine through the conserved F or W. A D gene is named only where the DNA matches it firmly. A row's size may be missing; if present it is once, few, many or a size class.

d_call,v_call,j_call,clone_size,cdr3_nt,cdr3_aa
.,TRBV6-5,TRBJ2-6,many,TGTGCCAGCAGTTACTACGGGGCGGGAGGGGCCAACGTCCTGACTTTC,CASSYYGAGGANVLTF
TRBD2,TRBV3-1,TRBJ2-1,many,TGTGCCAGCAGCCTTTCCAAAGCGGGGGAGCAGTTCTTC,CASSLSKAGEQFF
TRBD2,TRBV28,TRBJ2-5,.,TGTGCCAGCAGTTTATTTAGCGGGAGTTTGCAAGAGACCCAGTACTTC,CASSLFSGSLQETQYF
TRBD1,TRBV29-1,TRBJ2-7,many,TGCAGCGGGAGGGGGTTCCGGGACAGGGTGGACGAGCAGTACTTC,CSGRGFRDRVDEQYF
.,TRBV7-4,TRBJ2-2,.,TGTGCCTCCCCCCCCCACACCGGGGAGCTGTTTTTT,CASPPHTGELFF
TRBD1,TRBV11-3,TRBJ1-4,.,TGTGCCGGCAGCCCGGGACAGGGGTATGAAAAACTGTTTTTT,CAGSPGQGYEKLFF
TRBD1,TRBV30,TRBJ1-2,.,TGTGCCTGGAAGTCCCTAGGTGACAGGGCCAACATTTCCCCTTATGGCTACACCTTC,CAWKSLGDRANISPYGYTF
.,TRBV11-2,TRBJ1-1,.,TGTGCCAGCAGCTTATCTTTTACTGAAGCTTTCTTT,CASSLSFTEAFF
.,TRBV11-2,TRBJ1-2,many,TGTGCCAGCAGCTTTCCCAATAACTATGGCTACACCTTC,CASSFPNNYGYTF
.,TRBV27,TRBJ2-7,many,TGTGCCAGCAGTTTTCAGGGCTCCTACGAGCAGTACTTC,CASSFQGSYEQYF
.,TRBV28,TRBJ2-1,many,TGTGCCAGCAGCCTCCAGGCCTACAATGAGCAGTTCTTC,CASSLQAYNEQFF
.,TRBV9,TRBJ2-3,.,TGTGCCAGCAGCCCTCTCCAGGGAACAGATACGCAGTATTTT,CASSPLQGTDTQYF
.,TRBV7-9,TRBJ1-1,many,TGTGCCAGCAGCTTAAGCCAGGGTATGGAAGCTTTCTTT,CASSLSQGMEAFF
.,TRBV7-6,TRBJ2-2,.,TGTGCCAGCAGCTTAGTGGGCGGTTACGGGGGCGGGGAGCTGTTTTTT,CASSLVGGYGGGELFF
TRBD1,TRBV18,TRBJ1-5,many,TGTGCCAGCTCACCACAACAGGGGGCCGGTAATCAGCCCCAGCATTTT,CASSPQQGAGNQPQHF
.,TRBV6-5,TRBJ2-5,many,TGTGCCAGCAGTTATACCCCCCCAGGTGTCATTTTCGGGGGAAAAGAGACCCAGTACTTC,CASSYTPPGVIFGGKETQYF
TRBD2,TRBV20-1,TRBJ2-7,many,TGCAGTGCTAATCACCCTCAGACTAGCGGGAACCCCTACGAGCAGTACTTC,CSANHPQTSGNPYEQYF
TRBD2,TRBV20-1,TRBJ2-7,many,TGCAGTGCTAGAGATCTAGCGGGAGTTTCCTACGAGCAGTACTTC,CSARDLAGVSYEQYF
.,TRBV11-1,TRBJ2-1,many,TGTGCCAGCAGCTTAATCTGGGCGAGCTCCTACAATGAGCAGTTCTTC,CASSLIWASSYNEQFF
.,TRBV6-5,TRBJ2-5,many,TGTGCCAGCAGTCCTACCGGGCCGGAAGACCAAGAGACCCAGTACTTC,CASSPTGPEDQETQYF
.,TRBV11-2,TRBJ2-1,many,TGTGCCAGCAGCCCGCGTGATCGGGGGACAGCCAACAATGAGCAGTTCTTC,CASSPRDRGTANNEQFF
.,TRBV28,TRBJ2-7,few,TGTGCCAGCAGCATAACGTCGTTAGACGACGAGCAGTACTTC,CASSITSLDDEQYF
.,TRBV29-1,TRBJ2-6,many,TGCAGCGTTTACGACGGGTCTGGGGCCAACGTCCTGACTTTC,CSVYDGSGANVLTF
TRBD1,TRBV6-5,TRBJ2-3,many,TGTGCCAGCAGTGGACAGGGGGATAATACGCAGTATTTT,CASSGQGDNTQYF
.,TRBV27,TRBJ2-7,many,TGTGCCAGCAGTTTAACAGCTTTCCTACGGGAGCAGTACTTC,CASSLTAFLREQYF
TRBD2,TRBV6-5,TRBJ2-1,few,TGTGCCAGCAGCCGCCCGAGGGCGGGAGAAAATGAGCAGTTCTTC,CASSRPRAGENEQFF
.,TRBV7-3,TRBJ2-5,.,TGTGCCAGCAGTCCGGCCTACCAAGAGACCCAGTACTTC,CASSPAYQETQYF
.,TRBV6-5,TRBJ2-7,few,TGTGCCAGCAGTTACCCCGAGGCCTACGAGCAGTACTTC,CASSYPEAYEQYF
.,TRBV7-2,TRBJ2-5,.,TGTGCCAGCAGCTTCCGGTGGGAGACCCAGTACTTC,CASSFRWETQYF
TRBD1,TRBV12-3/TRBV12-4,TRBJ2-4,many,TGTGCCAGCGGGGACAGGGCGGTGGACATTCAGTACTTC,CASGDRAVDIQYF
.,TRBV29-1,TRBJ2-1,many,TGCAGCGTTGGTAGTGGAGAGGGTTTCAATGAGCAGTTCTTC,CSVGSGEGFNEQFF
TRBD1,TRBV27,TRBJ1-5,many,TGTGCCAGCAGCCAAAATCAAATAACCGGGACAGGGTGGCCCCAGCATTTT,CASSQNQITGTGWPQHF
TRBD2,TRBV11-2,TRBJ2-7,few,TGTGCCAGCAGCCAAACTAGCGGGAGTTACGAGCAGTACTTC,CASSQTSGSYEQYF